This T cell receptor (beta chain) appears in the sequencing data of a study of cytomegalovirus exposure and HLA in healthy donors. Germline CDR1 SGHRS, CDR2 YFSETQ. CDR3 length equals 13 residues. The germline V and J ends were trimmed by 2 bases and 3 bases, with 8 bases remaining between them. The study, taken as a whole, reports: V segments that were indistinguishable, TRBV6-2 and TRBV6-3 among them, were omitted from analysis. A later analysis appeared to link common viral pathogens to several of the most significant clusters. Being productive about 90% or about 30% of the time was typical of most TCR beta V segments in an earlier analysis. In a later analysis, an Asian-associated ancestry cluster reportedly showed fewer N-insertions than the roughly 650-donor mean.

The PCR made use of 60 Vbeta and 13 Jbeta primers. The repertoire was sequenced with immunoSEQ multiplex PCR; TCRdb's copy has only in-frame clones and lacks some. The table shows 100,000 to 150,000 clones, with under 85% occurring only once. Notes on this clone: Its target is not known.

Input material: PBMCs. V and J are TRBV5-1 and TRBJ1-1; perhaps TRBD1 as D (5 bases). The TCR was taken from a male donor in good health and CMV-seropositive. CDR3 DNA: TGCGCCAGCAGCTTCACAGGAGACACTGAAGCTTTCTTT. This encodes CASSFTGDTEAFF.